The 15 T cell receptor beta chains presented below share a single source sample, sequenced in a study of cytomegalovirus exposure and HLA in healthy donors. In the PCR, 60 Vbeta and 13 Jbeta primers were used. The protocol was immunoSEQ multiplex PCR, while the TCRdb copy is restricted to in-frame clones and leaves out a portion. The sample has 70,000 to 95,000 clones, about 78% seen once; the top ten hold 3% to 3.5%. Sequencing was performed on PBMCs. These receptor sequences come from a man between 50 and 59 years old in good health and CMV-seronegative.

This clone was seen just once. The genes are TRBV7-2 and TRBJ2-1, with TRBD2 matching 10 bases. This CDR3 region has 16 residues. Trimming cost V 4 bases and J 6 bases; bases outside gene matches: 9. Germline V gene data show CDR1 as SGHTA and CDR2 as FQGNSA. CDR3 coding DNA: TGTGCCAGCAGCTCTAGCCGACTAGCGGGCCCCAATGAGCAGTTCTTC. It codes for CASSSSRLAGPNEQFF.

The V and J genes are TRBV7-9 and TRBJ1-4, with 12 positions matching TRBD1. V lost 5 bases and J lost 8; bases outside the gene matches: 6. The length of the CDR3 is 15 residues. Per germline, CDR1 SEHNR and CDR2 FQNEAQ (reference sequence). DNA for the CDR3: TGTGCCAGCAGCAAGTCCGGGACAGGGGGCGAAAAACTGTTTTTT. Translation gives CASSKSGTGGEKLFF.

The gene calls are TRBV7-2 and TRBJ1-6; 7 nucleotides agree with TRBD1. CDR1 and CDR2 from the germline V gene are SGHTA and FQGNSA. The V and J ends lost 1 base and 7 bases, in that order; junction bases with no gene match: 1. The CDR3 runs to 14 residues. The CDR3 bases are TGTGCCAGCAGCTTAGAACAGGGGAATTCACCCCTCCACTTT. As protein: CASSLEQGNSPLHF.

Only one count was recorded for this clone. The chain is built from TRBV6-6 and TRBJ1-5, with D hard to call. The CDR3 is 14 residues long. CDR1 is MNHNY and CDR2 is SVGAGI in the germline V gene (reference sequence). Trimming left V 0 bases short and J 7 bases short, with 10 bases between. The CDR3 DNA sequence: TGTGCCAGCAGTTACTCGCAAAGCCTACAGCCCCAGCATTTT. Encoded protein: CASSYSQSLQPQHF.

V is TRBV4-2 and J is TRBJ2-7; 7 nucleotides align to TRBD1. Per the germline V gene, CDR1 is LGHNA and CDR2 is YNFKEQ. V was pared by 0 bases and J by 2 bases, with 4 bases of the junction left unmatched. This CDR3 spans 15 amino acids. This CDR3 is CASSQDAQGAYEQYF. CDR3 in DNA: TGTGCCAGCAGCCAAGATGCCCAGGGGGCCTACGAGCAGTACTTC.

The V and J genes are TRBV7-2 and TRBJ2-1; TRBD2 aligns across 14 bases. Germline loops: CDR1 SGHTA, CDR2 FQGNSA. V gave up 3 bases and J gave up 7 bases; unmatched junction bases: 5. The CDR3 sequence is 16 residues long. CDR3 in amino acids: CASSFPGLAGVNEQFF. Written as DNA, the CDR3 is TGTGCCAGCAGCTTCCCGGGACTAGCGGGGGTTAATGAGCAGTTCTTC.

This sequence joins TRBV5-1 and TRBJ2-2; tentatively, D is TRBD1 (5 bases). V lost 2 bases, J lost 6 bases, and 17 bases lay in between. CDR1 is SGHRS and CDR2 is YFSETQ in the germline V gene. This CDR3 comprises 16 residues. In DNA, the CDR3 is TGCGCCAGCAGCTTACACCACCAGGGAAAGGCCGGGGAGCTGTTTTTT. This translates into CASSLHHQGKAGELFF.

The CDR3 protein is CAISEQGLPYEQYF. The DNA for the CDR3 is TGTGCCATCAGTGAGCAGGGGCTGCCCTACGAGCAGTACTTC. The V gene is TRBV10-3, the J gene TRBJ2-5; tentative D call: TRBD1 (6 bases). TRBJ2-7 explains the end of the DNA better; the J call may be wrong. The CDR3 totals 14 residues. Germline V gene data show CDR1 as ENHRY and CDR2 as SYGVKD.

The V and J genes are TRBV6-5 and TRBJ1-2; TRBD1 matches at 7 bases. The ends lost 6 bases at V and 4 bases at J; junction bases unmatched: 11. The germline V gene has CDR1 MNHEY and CDR2 SVGAGI. The CDR3 covers 15 residues. The CDR3 is CASSRGGQNSYGYTF. DNA of the CDR3: TGTGCCAGCAGCCGAGGGGGACAGAACAGCTATGGCTACACCTTC.

The rearrangement uses TRBV7-2 and TRBJ1-2, with 7 bases aligning to TRBD1. This CDR3 is built from 13 residues. Germline CDR1 is SGHTA and CDR2 is FQGNSA. Germline trimming cut 3 bases from V and 5 bases from J; bases unmatched to any gene: 3. CDR3 region: CASSLGQKYGYTF. CDR3 DNA sequence: TGTGCCAGCAGCTTGGGACAGAAATATGGCTACACCTTC.

Only one count was recorded for this clone. The chain couples TRBV6-5 to TRBJ1-1; tentatively, D is TRBD1 (6 bases). Germline V gene lookup returns CDR1 MNHEY and CDR2 SVGAGI. Trimming shortened V by 6 bases and J by 4 bases, and 12 bases separated the two germline ends. The CDR3 covers 13 residues. CDR3 sequence reads: CASRPGQTTEAFF. Here the CDR3 DNA reads TGTGCCAGCAGACCTGGACAGACCACTGAAGCTTTCTTT.

CDR3 in amino acids: CASSQDYGGFENIQYF. In nucleotides, the CDR3 is TGTGCCAGCAGCCAAGATTATGGGGGCTTCGAAAACATTCAGTACTTC. This chain uses TRBV4-2 with TRBJ2-4; D is possibly TRBD1 (6 bases). Looked up from germline, CDR1 is LGHNA and CDR2 is YNFKEQ. The CDR3 sequence is 16 residues long. Trimming pared 0 bases from V and 5 bases from J, leaving 14 bases between.

The chain uses TRBV6-5 and TRBJ2-1; D gene uncertain. The CDR3 is made up of 12 amino acids. Trimming stripped 5 bases from V and 10 bases from J, with 12 bases between. Germline CDR1 reads MNHEY; CDR2 reads SVGAGI. The CDR3 region is CASSGLSSEQFF. The CDR3 region has the DNA TGTGCCAGCAGTGGGCTTAGTTCGGAGCAGTTCTTC.

The chain is built from TRBV5-1 and TRBJ1-1; tentative D call: TRBD1 (5 bases). V was shortened by 4 bases and J by 1 base, with 20 bases between the two germline ends. The length of the CDR3 is 17 residues. Germline CDR1 reads SGHRS; CDR2 reads YFSETQ. CDR3 DNA: TGCGCCAGCAGCACCGGAAGTGGGGCTAAGACGAACACTGAAGCTTTCTTT. It translates to CASSTGSGAKTNTEAFF.

This chain links TRBV2 with TRBJ2-4, with D maybe TRBD1 (5 bases). Germline CDR1 reads SNHLY; CDR2 reads FYNNEI. The V end was cut by 7 bases, the J end by 1 base, with 14 bases between. This CDR3 has 15 amino acids. CDR3 DNA: TGTGCCAGCACTACACCCAAGGGGGCCAAAAACATTCAGTACTTC. Its translation is CASTTPKGAKNIQYF.